Listed here are 28 T cell receptor beta chains from one sample, sequenced in a study of OX40 agonist ivuxolimab in advanced cancers. Profiled with immunoSEQ multiplex PCR; TCRdb holds only in-frame clones, not every one. Of 75,000 to 100,000 clones in the sample, around 85% were seen once. The material sequenced was CD4+ or CD8+ T cells sorted from blood, taken in a trial of the OX40 agonist ivuxolimab. Every receptor here comes from an adult with an advanced solid tumor such as melanoma, head and neck, liver or kidney cancer.

This rearrangement joins TRBV10-3 to TRBJ2-1, with 7 bases that match TRBD1. The CDR3 contains 16 residues. The J segment lost 0 bases and the V segment lost 0 bases, leaving 2 bases of the junction unmatched. The germline V gene has CDR1 ENHRY and CDR2 SYGVKD. CDR3 in DNA: TGTGCCATCAGTGAGTCGGCAGGGGGCTCCTACAATGAGCAGTTCTTC. This encodes CAISESAGGSYNEQFF.

The rearrangement uses TRBV14 and TRBJ2-7; D is unresolved. CDR3 length equals 14 residues. The V end lost 4 bases, the J end lost 4 bases, and 14 bases lay between the germline ends. Germline V gene data show CDR1 as SGHDN and CDR2 as FVKESK. The CDR3 DNA is TGTGCCAGCAGCCCCCGACTCGATTCTTACGAGCAGTACTTC. Protein product: CASSPRLDSYEQYF.

The gene calls are TRBV9 and TRBJ2-3; D remains unclear. CDR1 is SGDLS and CDR2 is YYNGEE in the germline V gene. Trimming took off 2 bases at V and 2 bases at J, with 12 bases between the two ends. This CDR3 has 15 residues. The CDR3 nucleotides read TGTGCCAGCAGCGTTCGTGGGGTTCCCACAGATACGCAGTATTTT. This sequence encodes CASSVRGVPTDTQYF.

This sequence joins TRBV15 and TRBJ2-5; D may be TRBD1 (5 bases). The V gene lost 3 bases and the J gene lost 2 bases, with 7 bases spanning the gap. Germline V CDR1 and CDR2: LNHNV, YYDKDF (reference sequence). The CDR3 runs to 13 residues. CDR3 sequence: CATSRDMQETQYF. The DNA of the CDR3 is TGTGCCACCAGCAGGGACATGCAAGAGACCCAGTACTTC.

This chain links TRBV7-9 with TRBJ2-7, with 7 bases lining up with TRBD2. Germline loops: CDR1 SEHNR, CDR2 FQNEAQ (reference sequence). V shed 1 base, J shed 6 bases, and the junction held 6 bases outside the gene matches. The CDR3 spans 14 residues. The CDR3 nucleotides read TGTGCCAGCAGCTTAGAGGGACTATCCCCCGAGCAGTACTTC. Translation: CASSLEGLSPEQYF.

This clone appeared many times. J is TRBJ2-7 and V is TRBV6-1, with 7 bases that match TRBD1. This CDR3 has 14 residues. Germline CDR1 is MNHNS and CDR2 is SASEGT. J was trimmed by 0 bases and V by 6 bases; bases with no gene match: 5. CDR3 coding DNA: TGTGCCAGCAGCAAAAGGGACAGCTCCTACGAGCAGTACTTC. This translates into CASSKRDSSYEQYF.

J is TRBJ1-1 and V is TRBV6-5, with 10 bases matching TRBD1. The CDR3 is made up of 14 amino acids. Losses at the gene ends were 6 bases for V and 1 base for J; bases not matched to a gene: 2. Looked up from germline, CDR1 is MNHEY and CDR2 is SVGAGI. The DNA for the CDR3 is TGTGCCAGCAGGGGGGACAGGGGGAACACTGAAGCTTTCTTT. This gives the protein CASRGDRGNTEAFF.

The chain has TRBV30 and TRBJ1-2; D possibly corresponds to TRBD1 (6 bases). Germline CDR1 and CDR2: GTSNPN and SVGIG (reference sequence). The CDR3 sequence is 14 residues long. The V end lost 4 bases, the J end lost 9 bases, and 21 bases lay between the germline ends. The CDR3 spells CAWTIPGGRISYTF. The CDR3 DNA sequence: TGTGCCTGGACCATCCCGGGGGGGCGCATTAGCTACACCTTC.

The chain has TRBV7-9 and TRBJ2-3; the D is unclear. Trimming shortened V by 2 bases and J by 6 bases, and 15 bases separated the two germline ends. CDR1 SEHNR and CDR2 FQNEAQ come from the germline V gene (reference sequence). There are 15 residues in the CDR3. The CDR3 sequence: CASSLNGFKADTQYF. CDR3 nucleotide sequence: TGTGCCAGCAGCTTAAATGGTTTTAAGGCGGATACGCAGTATTTT.

The chain carries TRBV7-3 and TRBJ1-2; D may be TRBD1 (6 bases). Trimming left V 5 bases short and J 4 bases short, with 11 bases between. The CDR3 contains 13 residues. The germline V gene encodes CDR1 SGHTA and CDR2 FQGTGA. The CDR3 sequence is CASSPGVGYGYTF. The CDR3 nucleotides read TGTGCCAGCAGCCCAGGGGTAGGCTATGGCTACACCTTC.

The gene calls are TRBV19 and TRBJ2-3, with D uncertain. The germline V gene encodes CDR1 LNHDA and CDR2 SQIVND (reference sequence). Between the trimmed V and J ends, which lost 8 bases and 4 bases, there was a span of 16 bases. The length of the CDR3 is 14 residues. This CDR3 reads CASGPLKGPDTQYF. CDR3 bases: TGTGCCAGTGGGCCACTTAAGGGCCCAGATACGCAGTATTTT.

The chain combines TRBV19 with TRBJ2-7, with 7 bases fitting TRBD1. The germline V gene has CDR1 LNHDA and CDR2 SQIVND (reference sequence). With V trimmed by 5 bases and J by 0 bases, 4 bases remained unmatched. The CDR3 covers 14 residues. The CDR3 sequence: CASSLGTASYEQYF. CDR3 nucleotide sequence: TGTGCCAGTAGTTTGGGGACAGCCTCCTACGAGCAGTACTTC.

In this sample, this clone turned up once. The chain couples TRBV27 to TRBJ1-2; a weak D match, TRBD1 (5 bases). Trimming stripped 6 bases from V and 7 bases from J, with 18 bases between. The CDR3 has 14 amino acids. Germline CDR1 and CDR2: MNHEY and SMNVEV (reference sequence). CDR3 bases: TGTGCCAGCAGCGGGGCCGTGATCGGCGGTGGCTACACCTTC. Translated: CASSGAVIGGGYTF.

This chain joins TRBV28 and TRBJ1-1; D is perhaps TRBD1 (6 bases). Germline assignment: CDR1 MDHEN and CDR2 SYDVKM. V gave up 4 bases and J gave up 6 bases, with 12 bases separating them. The CDR3 extends over 13 amino acids. The CDR3 nucleotides read TGTGCCAGCAGTTACGGGGGCCGGCCTGAAGCTTTCTTT. This gives the protein CASSYGGRPEAFF.

The rearrangement joins TRBV10-3 to TRBJ1-2; TRBD1 is a possible D gene (5 bases). Trimming cost V 6 bases and J 4 bases, with 15 bases left between them. CDR3 length equals 14 residues. Per the germline V gene, CDR1 is ENHRY and CDR2 is SYGVKD. CDR3 sequence: CAISSQGGGYGYTF. CDR3 sequence (DNA): TGTGCCATCAGCTCCCAGGGCGGAGGCTATGGCTACACCTTC.

V usage is TRBV7-2 and J usage is TRBJ1-1; 7 bases agree with TRBD1. Per germline, CDR1 SGHTA and CDR2 FQGNSA. This CDR3 region has 15 residues. V lost 2 bases, J lost 5 bases, and 8 bases stayed unmatched. CDR3 nucleotides: TGTGCCAGCAGCTTATACGAGGGGGCTTATACTGAAGCTTTCTTT. This encodes CASSLYEGAYTEAFF.

The V call is TRBV30, the J call TRBJ1-2, with TRBD1 matching over 7 bases. This CDR3 region has 14 residues. Germline CDR1 is GTSNPN and CDR2 is SVGIG (reference sequence). Losses at the gene ends were 0 bases for V and 5 bases for J; bases not matched to a gene: 6. The CDR3 is CAWSVGGTAYGYTF. The CDR3 DNA reads as TGTGCCTGGAGTGTAGGGGGGACAGCTTATGGCTACACCTTC.

J is TRBJ2-1 and V is TRBV27, with D maybe TRBD1 (7 bases). The V end lost 9 bases, the J end lost 3 bases, and 18 bases lay between the germline ends. CDR3 size: 15 residues. Germline V gives CDR1 MNHEY, CDR2 SMNVEV (reference sequence). In DNA, the CDR3 is TGTGCCAGTGCTTTAGGGGGCGGGGACTACAATGAGCAGTTCTTC. Its protein product is CASALGGGDYNEQFF.

The chain is built from TRBV5-8 and TRBJ1-2, with D uncertain. CDR3 length equals 16 residues. Per germline, CDR1 SGHTS and CDR2 YDEGEE. Trimming took 2 bases from V and 5 from J, leaving 19 bases between them. The CDR3 spells CASSLLGAHTAYGYTF. CDR3 DNA sequence: TGTGCCAGCAGCTTATTAGGAGCACATACCGCATATGGCTACACCTTC.

The chain has TRBV18 and TRBJ1-1; D not resolved. CDR3 length: 13 residues. The V and J ends lost 6 bases and 0 bases respectively, with 8 bases between them. The germline V gene encodes CDR1 KGHSH and CDR2 LQKENI. DNA for the CDR3: TGTGCCAGCTCTGGTGGATTGAACACTGAAGCTTTCTTT. Protein: CASSGGLNTEAFF.

The chain employs TRBV5-1 and TRBJ1-3; 7 bases map to TRBD1. In germline, CDR1 is SGHRS, CDR2 YFSETQ. The CDR3 extends over 14 amino acids. V shed 0 bases, J shed 7 bases, and the junction held 4 bases outside the gene matches. The CDR3 DNA reads as TGCGCCAGCAGCTTGGGAGGGACAGCTAACACCATATATTTT. It translates to CASSLGGTANTIYF.

A single count supports this clone. This chain joins TRBV7-9 and TRBJ1-4; D gene unclear. Per the germline V gene, CDR1 is SEHNR and CDR2 is FQNEAQ (reference sequence). Trimming cost V 3 bases and J 6 bases, with 14 bases left between them. This CDR3 is built from 15 residues. The CDR3 DNA reads as TGTGCCAGCAGCTTCTACCGGGCAGTTTATGAAAAACTGTTTTTT. Its translation: CASSFYRAVYEKLFF.

This clone is deemed medium-sized. This rearrangement joins TRBV2 to TRBJ1-5, with a tentative D call TRBD1 (5 bases). V was trimmed by 6 bases and J by 0 bases, leaving 12 bases between them. CDR3 length equals 15 residues. Germline lookup yields CDR1 SNHLY and CDR2 FYNNEI. The CDR3 spells CASRSDSNSNQPQHF. The CDR3, as DNA: TGTGCCAGCAGGTCCGACAGTAATAGCAATCAGCCCCAGCATTTT.

The rearrangement joins TRBV6-4 to TRBJ1-2; D possibly corresponds to TRBD1 (6 bases). Germline assignment: CDR1 MRHNA and CDR2 SNTAGT. The CDR3 runs to 15 residues. V shed 4 bases and J shed 7 bases, with 19 bases lying between them. The CDR3 reads CASSASRGGLGGYTF. CDR3 coding DNA: TGTGCCAGCAGTGCATCTAGAGGGGGGCTAGGTGGCTACACCTTC.

The chain couples TRBV7-6 to TRBJ1-1; D remains ambiguous. The CDR3 has 15 residues. Trimming pared 5 bases from V and 5 bases from J, leaving 18 bases between. Germline-derived CDR1 and CDR2 are SGHVS and FNYEAQ. The CDR3 spells CASSPRAERNTEAFF. The CDR3 DNA reads TGTGCCAGCAGCCCCCGGGCCGAACGGAATACTGAAGCTTTCTTT.

The chain employs TRBV4-1 and TRBJ2-7; 9 nucleotides match TRBD1. This CDR3 comprises 20 residues. V lost 3 bases, J lost 3 bases, and 21 bases stayed unmatched. The germline gives CDR1 MGHRA, CDR2 YSYEKL. Written as DNA, the CDR3 is TGCGCCAGCAGCCACGGAACCGGTCCCGGGACAGGGAAAGGAATCTACGAGCAGTACTTC. This translates into CASSHGTGPGTGKGIYEQYF.

V is TRBV27 and J is TRBJ2-6; TRBD1 matches 11 bases. This CDR3 is built from 19 residues. Germline CDR1 reads MNHEY; CDR2 reads SMNVEV (reference sequence). V gave up 0 bases and J gave up 0 bases; unmatched junction bases: 4. DNA for the CDR3: TGTGCCAGCAGTTTATCGACCGGGACAGGGGGCTCTGGGGCCAACGTCCTGACTTTC. Encoded protein: CASSLSTGTGGSGANVLTF.

This chain connects TRBV27 to TRBJ2-3; D gene ambiguous. V was pared by 5 bases and J by 0 bases, with 12 bases between. This CDR3 has 15 residues. CDR1 and CDR2 from the germline V gene are MNHEY and SMNVEV (reference sequence). The CDR3 protein is CASSPRNLSTDTQYF. In DNA form, the CDR3 reads TGTGCCAGCAGTCCCCGAAACCTTAGCACAGATACGCAGTATTTT.